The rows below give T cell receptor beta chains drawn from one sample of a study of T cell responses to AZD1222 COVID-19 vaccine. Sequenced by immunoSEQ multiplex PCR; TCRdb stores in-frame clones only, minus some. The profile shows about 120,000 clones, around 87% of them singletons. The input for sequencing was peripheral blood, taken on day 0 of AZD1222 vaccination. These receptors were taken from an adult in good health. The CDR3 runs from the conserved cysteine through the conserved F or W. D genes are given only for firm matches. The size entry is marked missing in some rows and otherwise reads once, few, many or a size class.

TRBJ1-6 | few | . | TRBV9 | CASSDNAYNSPLHF | TGTGCCAGCAGCGACAATGCCTATAATTCACCCCTCCACTTT
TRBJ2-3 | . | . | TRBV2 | CASSGSYYTDTQYF | TGTGCCAGCAGCGGCTCATACTACACAGATACGCAGTATTTT
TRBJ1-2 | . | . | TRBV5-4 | CASSPWGNYGYTF | TGTGCCAGCAGCCCCTGGGGTAACTATGGCTACACCTTC
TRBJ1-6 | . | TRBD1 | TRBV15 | CATSREWQGGESPLHF | TGTGCCACCAGCAGAGAGTGGCAGGGGGGAGAATCACCCCTCCACTTT
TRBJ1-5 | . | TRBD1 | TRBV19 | CASSIDVDRLNQPQHF | TGTGCCAGTAGTATAGATGTGGACAGGCTCAATCAGCCCCAGCATTTT
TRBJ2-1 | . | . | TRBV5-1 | CASSLLGASYNEQFF | TGCGCCAGCAGCTTGTTAGGGGCTTCCTACAATGAGCAGTTCTTC
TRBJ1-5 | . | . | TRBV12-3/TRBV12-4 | CASSRGYQPQHF | TGTGCCAGCAGTAGGGGATATCAGCCCCAGCATTTT
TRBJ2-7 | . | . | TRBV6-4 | CASSPRGGVDEQYF | TGTGCCAGCAGCCCTAGGGGGGGGGTTGACGAGCAGTACTTC
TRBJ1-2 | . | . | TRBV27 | CASAPQQASYGYTF | TGTGCCAGCGCTCCACAACAGGCGAGCTATGGCTACACCTTC
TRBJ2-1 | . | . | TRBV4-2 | CASSQDTRAWRFF | TGTGCCAGCAGCCAAGATACCCGGGCCTGGCGGTTCTTC
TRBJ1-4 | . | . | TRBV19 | CASTRGLEEKLFF | TGTGCCAGTACACGAGGTTTGGAAGAAAAACTGTTTTTT
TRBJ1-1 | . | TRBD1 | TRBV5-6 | CASSLTGGTEAFF | TGTGCCAGCAGCCTGACAGGGGGCACTGAAGCTTTCTTT
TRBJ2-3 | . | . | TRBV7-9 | CASSPSSATQYF | TGTGCCAGCAGCCCCTCCTCAGCTACGCAGTATTTT
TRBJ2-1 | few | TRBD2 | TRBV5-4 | CASSLGLAAGNEQFF | TGTGCCAGCAGCTTAGGACTAGCGGCGGGCAATGAGCAGTTCTTC
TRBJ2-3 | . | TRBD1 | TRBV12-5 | CASGLGGQGTQYF | TGTGCTAGTGGTTTGGGGGGACAGGGTACGCAGTATTTT
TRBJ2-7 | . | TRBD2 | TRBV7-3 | CASSSGGGPDEQYF | TGTGCCAGCAGCTCGGGGGGTGGCCCGGACGAGCAGTACTTC
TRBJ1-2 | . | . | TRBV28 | CASSLRANGYTF | TGTGCCAGCAGCCTACGGGCGAACGGCTACACCTTC
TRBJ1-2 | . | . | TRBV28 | CASSLGPLMGYTF | TGTGCCAGCAGTTTAGGACCCCTGATGGGCTACACCTTC
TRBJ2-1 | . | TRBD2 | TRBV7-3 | CASSLRLAGGDEQFF | TGTGCCAGCAGCTTAAGACTAGCGGGAGGAGATGAGCAGTTCTTC
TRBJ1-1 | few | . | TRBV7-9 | CASSLTNTEAFF | TGTGCCAGCAGCCTTACGAACACTGAAGCTTTCTTT
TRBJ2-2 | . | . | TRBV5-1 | CASSLEGQNTGELFF | TGCGCCAGCAGCTTGGAGGGACAGAACACCGGGGAGCTGTTTTTT
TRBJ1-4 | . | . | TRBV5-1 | CASSNGTGPREKLFF | TGCGCCAGCAGCAACGGGACGGGGCCTCGGGAAAAACTGTTTTTT
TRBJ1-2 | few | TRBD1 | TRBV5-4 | CASSERQGLNYGYTF | TGTGCCAGCAGCGAGAGACAGGGCCTAAACTATGGCTACACCTTC
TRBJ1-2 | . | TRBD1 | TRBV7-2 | CASSGRQGPIYGYTF | TGTGCCAGCAGCGGTAGACAGGGACCTATCTATGGCTACACCTTC
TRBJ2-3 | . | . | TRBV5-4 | CASSRGHPSTDTQYF | TGTGCCAGCAGCCGGGGACATCCTAGCACAGATACGCAGTATTTT
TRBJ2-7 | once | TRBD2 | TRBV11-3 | CASSPGQGTASGRAGEQYF | TGTGCCAGCAGCCCCGGACAGGGGACTGCTAGCGGGAGGGCCGGGGAGCAGTACTTC
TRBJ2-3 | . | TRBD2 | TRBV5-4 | CASTLAGTDTQYF | TGTGCCAGCACCCTAGCGGGCACAGATACGCAGTATTTT
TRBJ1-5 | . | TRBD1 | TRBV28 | CASSLVGQGYQPQHF | TGTGCCAGCAGTTTAGTGGGACAGGGGTATCAGCCCCAGCATTTT
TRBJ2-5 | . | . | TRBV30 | CAWTIGGREETQYF | TGTGCCTGGACCATAGGGGGGAGAGAAGAGACCCAGTACTTC
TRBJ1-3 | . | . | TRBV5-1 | CASTPGGTSSGNTIYF | TGCGCCAGCACCCCGGGAGGGACCAGCTCTGGAAACACCATATATTTT
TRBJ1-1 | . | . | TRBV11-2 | CASSLSDILTEAFF | TGTGCCAGCAGCTTATCCGACATCCTCACTGAAGCTTTCTTT
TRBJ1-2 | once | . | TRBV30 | CAWSVQGHYGYTF | TGTGCCTGGAGTGTACAAGGGCACTATGGCTACACCTTC
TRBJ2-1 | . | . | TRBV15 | CATSRTAQNFNEQFF | TGTGCCACCAGCAGGACAGCGCAAAACTTCAATGAGCAGTTCTTC
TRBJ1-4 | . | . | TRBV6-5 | CASSPRFRTDEKLFF | TGTGCCAGCAGTCCCCGTTTCAGGACAGATGAAAAACTGTTTTTT
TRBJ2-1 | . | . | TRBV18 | CASSPPPGSYNEQFF | TGTGCCAGCTCACCACCGCCGGGAAGTTACAATGAGCAGTTCTTC
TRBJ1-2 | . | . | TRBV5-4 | CASSTSQGNRYGYTF | TGTGCCAGCAGCACATCACAGGGAAATCGCTATGGCTACACCTTC
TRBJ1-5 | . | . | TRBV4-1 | CARSQLPGVGNQPQHF | TGCGCCCGCAGCCAACTCCCGGGGGTGGGCAATCAGCCCCAGCATTTT